The 19 T cell receptor delta chains given below trace back to one sample, sequenced in a study of gamma-delta chains in newborns, infants, children. TCRdb called clones from the reads again using CATT. The table includes approximately 5,000 delta-chain clones, approximately 3.4% detected once. Sequencing used blood. These receptor sequences come from a child who was a newborn, infant or young child, either healthy, febrile or measles-vaccinated (not recorded which).

This chain links TRDV2 with TRDJ2; TRDD3 agrees at 10 bases. The CDR3 runs 17 residues. V lost 1 base to trimming and J lost 5 bases; unmatched junction nucleotides: 9. Germline V gives CDR1 GEAIGNYY, CDR2 EKD. The CDR3 DNA is TGTGCCTGTGACACGCTGGGGGATAAGACAAATACAGCACAACTCTTCTTT. It encodes CACDTLGDKTNTAQLFF.

The chain employs TRDV2 and TRDJ3; TRDD3 might be the D (5 bases). The CDR3 has 19 amino acids. Looked up from germline, CDR1 is GEAIGNYY and CDR2 is EKD. Trimming shortened V by 1 base and J by 0 bases, and 15 bases separated the two germline ends. The CDR3 region is CACDTWDPPSSWDTRQMFF. CDR3 sequence (DNA): TGTGCCTGTGACACGTGGGATCCCCCCAGCTCCTGGGACACCCGACAGATGTTTTTC.

The rearrangement uses TRDV3 and TRDJ1; 12 nucleotides align to TRDD3. This CDR3 has 20 amino acids. Germline V gives CDR1 TVYSNPD, CDR2 GDNSRS (reference sequence). With 4 bases clipped from V and 1 base from J, the junction kept 22 bases outside the gene matches. The DNA of the CDR3 is TGTGCCTCCTACTCCATCAATCCTCGCTGGGGGATACGGGGCACCGATAAACTCATCTTT. It translates to CASYSINPRWGIRGTDKLIF.

Turning to this clone: One junction end disagrees with the germline gene, perhaps due to a read error. V usage is TRDV2 and J usage is TRDJ2; 8 positions match TRDD3. This CDR3 comprises 21 residues. The germline V gene has CDR1 GEAIGNYY and CDR2 EKD. In DNA, the CDR3 is TGTGCCTGTGACCCCCGACGTCGGTGGGGGATGGTTGCGGCTTTGGCAGCACAACTCTTCTTT. It translates to CACDPRRRWGMVAALAAQLFF.

The chain recombines TRDV1 with TRDJ1, with TRDD3 matching over 11 bases. Germline V gene sequence: CDR1 TSWWSYY, CDR2 QGS. This CDR3 has 21 residues. Trimming cost V 0 bases and J 2 bases; bases outside gene matches: 17. The DNA for the CDR3 is TGTGCTCTTGGGGAACTAGGGCCTTCACTCATTCTGGGGGATACTACCGATAAACTCATCTTT. This gives the protein CALGELGPSLILGDTTDKLIF.

The sample holds a few counts of this clone. This rearrangement joins TRDV2 to TRDJ3; 11 bases align to TRDD3. This CDR3 is built from 21 residues. V lost 1 base, J lost 0 bases, and 10 bases stayed unmatched. Germline V gives CDR1 GEAIGNYY, CDR2 EKD. The CDR3 bases are TGTGCCTGTGACACGTACTGGGGGATATCAGCCCCCTCCTGGGACACCCGACAGATGTTTTTC. Its translation: CACDTYWGISAPSWDTRQMFF.

Comment on this clone: This may stem from a read error, because a much larger clone lies one nucleotide away. This chain uses TRDV2 with TRDJ3; 13 bases match TRDD3. This CDR3 spans 23 amino acids. Germline assignment: CDR1 GEAIGNYY and CDR2 EKD. The CDR3 coding sequence is TGTGCCTGTAACACCGTAGTACTGGGGGATACGCGGTCCAGCTCCTGGGACACCCGACAGATGTTTTTC. The encoded protein is CACNTVVLGDTRSSSWDTRQMFF.

This chain links TRDV1 with TRDJ3, with 13 positions matching TRDD3. In the absence of a J gene in TCRdb, the DNA was matched to germline to assign it here. The germline V gene encodes CDR1 TSWWSYY and CDR2 QGS. With 1 base clipped from V and 2 bases from J, the junction kept 8 bases outside the gene matches. The CDR3 consists of 21 residues. The CDR3 region has the DNA TGTGCTCTTGGGGAACCCTATACTGGGGGATACGCCCCCTGGGACACCCGACAGATGTTTTTC. The encoded protein is CALGEPYTGGYAPWDTRQMFF.

This clone was recorded a few times. The V and J genes are TRAV29/DV5 and TRDJ1, with TRDD2 identical over 7 bases. V shed 2 bases and J 0 bases; nucleotides not matched to a gene: 19. Per germline, CDR1 NSMFDY and CDR2 ISSIKDK. This CDR3 region has 19 residues. This CDR3 is CAARFLLSTFERNTDKLIF. DNA for the CDR3: TGTGCAGCAAGATTCCTACTGAGTACTTTCGAACGGAACACCGATAAACTCATCTTT.

V is TRDV2 and J is TRDJ3; 11 positions match TRDD3. The germline V gene has CDR1 GEAIGNYY and CDR2 EKD. After removal of 3 bases from V and 0 bases from J, the junction contained 6 bases not matched to a gene. The CDR3 extends over 19 amino acids. The CDR3 bases are TGTGCCTGTGACCCCCCGACTGGGGGATACTCCTGGGACACCCGACAGATGTTTTTC. This codes for CACDPPTGGYSWDTRQMFF.

This clone showed up just a few times. The chain recombines TRDV2 with TRDJ3; 13 bases are shared with TRDD3. The CDR3 is 19 amino acids. CDR1 GEAIGNYY and CDR2 EKD come from the germline V gene. Trimming cost V 0 bases and J 2 bases; bases outside gene matches: 3. CDR3 sequence (DNA): TGTGCCTGTGACACCGTAACTGGGGGATACGCCTGGGACACCCGACAGATGTTTTTC. Protein: CACDTVTGGYAWDTRQMFF.

This clone was seen only a few times. The chain links TRDV2 to TRDJ1; 10 positions match TRDD3. The junction had 1 base not matched to a gene; V was cut back by 1 base and J by 3 bases. The germline V gene has CDR1 GEAIGNYY and CDR2 EKD. The CDR3 sequence is 14 residues long. The CDR3 DNA reads as TGTGCCTGTGACACGTGGGGGATACCCGATAAACTCATCTTT. This gives the protein CACDTWGIPDKLIF.

About this clone: One end of the junction varies from germline; a read error may be responsible. This specimen includes other DNA sequences encoding the same CDR3. The chain couples TRDV2 to TRDJ3, with TRDD3 matching 8 bases. CDR3 length equals 18 residues. Germline CDR1 and CDR2: GEAIGNYY and EKD. The CDR3 DNA reads TGCGCCTGTGACCTACTGGGGGGGAGCTCCTGGGACACCCGACAGATGTTTTTC. This codes for CACDLLGGSSWDTRQMFF.

This clone was seen only a few times. The rearrangement links TRDV1 to TRDJ2; the match to TRDD3 covers 12 bases. The CDR3 totals 17 residues. Germline V CDR1 and CDR2: TSWWSYY, QGS. V was clipped by 3 bases and J by 0 bases; unmatched bases: 2. The CDR3 region is CALGDPGGYALTAQLFF. As DNA, the CDR3 is TGTGCTCTTGGGGACCCTGGGGGATACGCTTTGACAGCACAACTCTTCTTT.

The J gene is TRDJ3, the V gene TRDV2; 10 bases fit TRDD3. The CDR3 totals 17 residues. V shed 2 bases, J shed 2 bases, and the junction held 2 bases outside the gene matches. Per germline, CDR1 GEAIGNYY and CDR2 EKD. The CDR3 DNA reads TGTGCCTGTGACAATCTGGGGGATACCTGGGACACCCGACAGATGTTTTTC. Protein: CACDNLGDTWDTRQMFF.

Of note for this clone: Other DNA sequences of this sample code for an identical CDR3. This sequence joins TRDV2 and TRDJ2, with 8 bases fitting TRDD3. The length of the CDR3 is 15 residues. Germline V gene lookup returns CDR1 GEAIGNYY and CDR2 EKD. After removal of 3 bases from V and 1 base from J, the junction contained 3 bases not matched to a gene. Here the CDR3 DNA reads TGTGCCTGTGACCGACTGGGGGGTTTGACAGCACAACTCTTCTTT. Residues: CACDRLGGLTAQLFF.

This chain uses TRDV1 with TRDJ1, with D perhaps TRDD3 (6 bases). The CDR3 has 18 amino acids. Trimming removed 2 bases at V and 3 bases at J, with 22 bases between. Germline values: CDR1 TSWWSYY, CDR2 QGS. DNA for the CDR3: TGTGCTCTTGGGGAAGAGGCTCCTCGGTACTGGGAAGCCGATAAACTCATCTTT. The encoded protein is CALGEEAPRYWEADKLIF.

This clone occurred a few times. This chain links TRDV2 with TRDJ1; 12 bases fit TRDD3. Germline CDR1 GEAIGNYY, CDR2 EKD. J lost 0 bases, V lost 1 base, and 11 bases had no gene match. This CDR3 comprises 19 residues. In nucleotides, the CDR3 is TGTGCCTGTGACACGGTTACTGGGGGATACAGGCGGTACACCGATAAACTCATCTTT. It specifies CACDTVTGGYRRYTDKLIF.

This clone is classed as medium-sized. The chain uses TRDV2 and TRDJ3; D uncertain. The CDR3 runs 18 residues. V dropped 3 bases and J dropped 2 bases, with 16 bases sitting between them. Germline values: CDR1 GEAIGNYY, CDR2 EKD. In nucleotides, the CDR3 is TGTGCCTGTGACCCTGTACTCCTTACCACCTGGGACACCCGACAGATGTTTTTC. It translates to CACDPVLLTTWDTRQMFF.